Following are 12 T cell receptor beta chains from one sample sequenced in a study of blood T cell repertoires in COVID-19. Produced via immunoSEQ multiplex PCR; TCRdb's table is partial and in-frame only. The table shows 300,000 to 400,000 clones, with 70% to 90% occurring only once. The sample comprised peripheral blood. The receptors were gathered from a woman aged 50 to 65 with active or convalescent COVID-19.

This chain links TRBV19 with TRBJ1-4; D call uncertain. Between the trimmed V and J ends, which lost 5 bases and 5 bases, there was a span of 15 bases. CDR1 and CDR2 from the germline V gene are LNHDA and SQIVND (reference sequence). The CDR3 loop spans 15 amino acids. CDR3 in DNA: TGTGCCAGTAGTGCCGTCATAGCATCCAATGAAAAACTGTTTTTT. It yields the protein CASSAVIASNEKLFF. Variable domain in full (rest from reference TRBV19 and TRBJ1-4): DGGITQSPKYLFRKEGQNVTLSCEQNLNHDAMYWYRQDPGQGLRLIYYSQIVNDFQKGDIAEGYSVSREKKESFPLTVTSAQKNPTAFYLCASSAVIASNEKLFFGSGTQLSVL.

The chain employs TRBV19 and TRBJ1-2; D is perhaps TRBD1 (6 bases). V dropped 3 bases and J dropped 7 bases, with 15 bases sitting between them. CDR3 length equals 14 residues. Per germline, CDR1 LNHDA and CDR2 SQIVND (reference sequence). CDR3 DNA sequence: TGTGCCAGTAGTATCGGCACAGGGTTGGCTGGCTACACCTTC. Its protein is CASSIGTGLAGYTF.

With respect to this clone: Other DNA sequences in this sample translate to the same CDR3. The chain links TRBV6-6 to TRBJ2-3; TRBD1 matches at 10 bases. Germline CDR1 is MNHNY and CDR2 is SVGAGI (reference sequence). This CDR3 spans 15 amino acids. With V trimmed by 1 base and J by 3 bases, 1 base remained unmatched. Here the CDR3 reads CASSYWDRGTDTQYF. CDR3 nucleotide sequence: TGTGCCAGCAGTTACTGGGACAGGGGTACAGATACGCAGTATTTT.

Here the CDR3 reads CASSFDRESQAFF. CDR3 in DNA: TGCGCCAGCAGCTTCGACAGGGAGTCTCAAGCTTTCTTT. The rearrangement joins TRBV4-3 to TRBJ1-1; 7 nucleotides line up with TRBD1. Trimming at V came to 5 bases and at J to 9 bases, leaving 9 bases not matched to a gene. This CDR3 has 13 amino acids. The germline V gene encodes CDR1 LGHNA and CDR2 YSLEER.

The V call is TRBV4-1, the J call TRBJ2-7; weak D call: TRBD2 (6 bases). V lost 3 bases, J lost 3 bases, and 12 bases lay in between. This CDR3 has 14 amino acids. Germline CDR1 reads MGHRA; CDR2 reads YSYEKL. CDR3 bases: TGCGCCAGCAGCCACTACCTGGGGGGCTACGAGCAGTACTTC. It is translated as CASSHYLGGYEQYF.

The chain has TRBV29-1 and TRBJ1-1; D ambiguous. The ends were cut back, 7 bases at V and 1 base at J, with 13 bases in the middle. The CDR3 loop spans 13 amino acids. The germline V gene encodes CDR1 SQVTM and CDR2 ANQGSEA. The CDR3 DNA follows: TGCAGCGCCACAGCCGCATGGAACACTGAAGCTTTCTTT. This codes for CSATAAWNTEAFF.

CDR3 sequence: CSAWLGAGTEAFF. The CDR3 DNA sequence: TGCAGCGCCTGGTTGGGGGCAGGAACTGAAGCTTTCTTT. The chain recombines TRBV29-1 with TRBJ1-1, with D possibly TRBD1 on 6 matching bases. Per the germline V gene, CDR1 is SQVTM and CDR2 is ANQGSEA. The germline V and J ends were trimmed by 7 bases and 5 bases, with 17 bases remaining between them. The CDR3 covers 13 residues. The full variable domain, in which reference TRBV29-1 and TRBJ1-1 provide the parts outside the CDR3, is SAVISQKPSRDICQRGTSLTIQCQVDSQVTMMFWYRQQPGQSLTLIATANQGSEATYESGFVIDKFPISRPNLTFSTLTVSNMSPEDSSIYLCSAWLGAGTEAFFGQGTRLTVV.

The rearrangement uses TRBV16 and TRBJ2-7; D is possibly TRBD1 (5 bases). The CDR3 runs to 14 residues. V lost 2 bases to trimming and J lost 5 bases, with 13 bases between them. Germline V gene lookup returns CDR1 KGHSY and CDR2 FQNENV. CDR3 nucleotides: TGTGCCAGCAGCCAAGGGCAGGGATGGGACGAGCAGTACTTC. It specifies CASSQGQGWDEQYF. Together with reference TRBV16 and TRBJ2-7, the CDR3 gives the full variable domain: GEEVAQTPKHLVRGEGQKAKLYCAPIKGHSYVFWYQQVLKNEFKFLISFQNENVFDETGMPKERFSAKCLPNSPCSLEIQATKLEDSAVYFCASSQGQGWDEQYFGPGTRLTVT.

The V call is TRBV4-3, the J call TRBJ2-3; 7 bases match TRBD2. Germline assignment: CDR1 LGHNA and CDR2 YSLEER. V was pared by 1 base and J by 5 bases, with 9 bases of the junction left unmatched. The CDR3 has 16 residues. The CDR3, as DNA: TGCGCCAGCAGCCAAGCCCTTGGACTAGTTGGAGATACGCAGTATTTT. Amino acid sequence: CASSQALGLVGDTQYF.

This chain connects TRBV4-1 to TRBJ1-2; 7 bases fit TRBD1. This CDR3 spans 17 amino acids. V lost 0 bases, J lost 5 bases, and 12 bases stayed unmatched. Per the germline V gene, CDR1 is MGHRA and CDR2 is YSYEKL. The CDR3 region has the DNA TGCGCCAGCAGCCAAGATCAAGTAGGGGGCAGGAGTTATGGCTACACCTTC. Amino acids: CASSQDQVGGRSYGYTF.

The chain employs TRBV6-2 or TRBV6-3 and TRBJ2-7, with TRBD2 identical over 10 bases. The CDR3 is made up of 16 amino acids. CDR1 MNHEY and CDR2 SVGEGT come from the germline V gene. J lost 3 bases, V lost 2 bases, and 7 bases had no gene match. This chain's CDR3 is CASSYTSGKPNYEQYF. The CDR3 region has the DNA TGTGCCAGCAGTTACACTAGCGGGAAACCCAACTACGAGCAGTACTTC.

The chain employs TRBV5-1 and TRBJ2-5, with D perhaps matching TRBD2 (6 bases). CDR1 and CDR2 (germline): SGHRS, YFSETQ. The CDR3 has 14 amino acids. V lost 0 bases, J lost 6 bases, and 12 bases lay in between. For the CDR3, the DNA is TGCGCCAGCAGCTTGGGCGGGGCCGAGCAGACCCAGTACTTC. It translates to CASSLGGAEQTQYF.